A single sample is the source of the 28 T cell receptor beta chains below, sequenced in a study of CD8 T cells in Susac syndrome. A quantity of roughly 0.5 to 1 ug RNA underwent reverse transcription using random hexamers. TCRdb ran MiXCR on the immunoSEQ multiplex PCR reads and lists one entry per CDR3 protein. The repertoire includes 200,000 or so distinct CDR3 sequences, around nine tenths of them detected once, and 0.1% to 0.15% sits in the top ten. The specimen was CD8+ T cells from PBMCs. The receptors come from a human donor with multiple sclerosis.

This clonotype was observed a handful of times. The chain carries TRBV18 and TRBJ2-7; D is unclear. Trimming took 3 bases from V and 2 from J, leaving 11 bases between them. The germline CDR1 and CDR2 sequences are KGHSH and LQKENI. The CDR3 runs to 14 residues. CDR3 amino acids: CASSPPDTTYEQYF. In DNA, the CDR3 is TGTGCCAGCTCACCCCCCGACACGACCTACGAGCAGTACTTC. The variable domain in full, with the rest retrieved from reference TRBV18 and TRBJ2-7, is NAGVMQNPRHLVRRRGQEARLRCSPMKGHSHVYWYRQLPEEGLKFMVYLQKENIIDESGMPKERFSAEFPKEGPSILRIQQVVRGDSAAYFCASSPPDTTYEQYFGPGTRLTVT.

V is TRBV25-1 and J is TRBJ2-3, with D unclear. The CDR3 covers 16 residues. Looked up from germline, CDR1 is MGHDK and CDR2 is SYGVNS. V lost 1 base and J 4 bases, leaving 15 bases between the germline ends. CDR3 in DNA: TGTGCCAGCAGTGAATCCCCATCATCGAGCGCAGATACGCAGTATTTT. Residues: CASSESPSSSADTQYF.

V and J are TRBV20-1 and TRBJ1-1; D is ambiguous. This CDR3 comprises 14 residues. CDR1 DFQATT and CDR2 SNEGSKA come from the germline V gene (reference sequence). Trimming stripped 3 bases from V and 5 bases from J, with 16 bases between. In DNA form, the CDR3 reads TGCAGTGCTAGGGCGACGGGCTGGGGAACTGAAGCTTTCTTT. Translating gives CSARATGWGTEAFF.

The J gene is TRBJ2-5, the V gene TRBV6-5, with 7 bases fitting TRBD2. The germline V gene has CDR1 MNHEY and CDR2 SVGAGI. CDR3 length equals 14 residues. The V gene end was trimmed by 2 bases and the J gene end by 4 bases; junction bases not matched to a gene: 4. CDR3 DNA sequence: TGTGCCAGCAGTTACGGGGGGGATGGAGAGACCCAGTACTTC. Translating gives CASSYGGDGETQYF.

This chain links TRBV19 with TRBJ1-1; D is ambiguous. Germline CDR1 LNHDA, CDR2 SQIVND (reference sequence). This CDR3 spans 15 amino acids. Trimming left V 0 bases short and J 3 bases short, with 11 bases between. The CDR3 loop reads CASSIDLAGYTEAFF. CDR3 in DNA: TGTGCCAGTAGTATAGATTTAGCAGGTTACACTGAAGCTTTCTTT.

For this clonotype: One end of the junction varies from germline; a read error may be responsible. The rearrangement links TRBV2 to TRBJ1-6, with no clear D. This CDR3 is 15 amino acids long. CDR1 and CDR2 (germline): SNHLY, FYNNEI. The DNA for the CDR3 is TGTGCCACCAGTGGAATGAGCTCCTATAATTCACCCCTCCACTTT. It codes for CATSGMSSYNSPLHF.

A few counts support this clonotype. The V call is TRBV12-3 or TRBV12-4, the J call TRBJ2-1; 8 nucleotides align to TRBD1. V gave up 5 bases and J gave up 4 bases; unmatched junction bases: 7. This CDR3 region has 15 residues. The CDR3 is CASSPGQGLYNEQFF. The CDR3, as DNA: TGTGCCAGCAGTCCCGGACAGGGTCTTTACAATGAGCAGTTCTTC.

This chain uses TRBV15 with TRBJ1-2; D ambiguous. CDR3 length: 12 residues. V gave up 3 bases and J gave up 8 bases, with 10 bases separating them. Germline loops: CDR1 LNHNV, CDR2 YYDKDF (reference sequence). CDR3 sequence (DNA): TGTGCCACCAGCAGGAGGGAAGGAGGCTACACCTTC. This encodes CATSRREGGYTF.

The chain couples TRBV5-5 to TRBJ1-1, with no clear D. Trimming removed 3 bases from V and 3 bases from J, with 15 bases in between. CDR3 size: 15 residues. Germline V gene data show CDR1 as SGHKS and CDR2 as YYEKEE (reference sequence). The CDR3 bases are TGTGCCAGCAGCTCCGTCTTATTCTTGGACACTGAAGCTTTCTTT. Translating it yields CASSSVLFLDTEAFF.

This sequence joins TRBV4-1 and TRBJ2-5, with D tentatively TRBD1 (5 bases). V shed 0 bases and J shed 2 bases, with 10 bases lying between them. Germline V CDR1 and CDR2: MGHRA, YSYEKL. The CDR3 length is 15 residues. The CDR3, as DNA: TGCGCCAGCAGCCAAGAGGGCAGGGATCAAGAGACCCAGTACTTC. Protein product: CASSQEGRDQETQYF.

The rearrangement joins TRBV24-1 to TRBJ2-1; 8 bases agree with TRBD1. CDR3 length: 16 residues. V gave up 5 bases and J gave up 7 bases; unmatched junction bases: 12. Germline V lookup: CDR1 KGHDR, CDR2 SFDVKD. The CDR3 loop reads CATSASAGGAWNEQFF. CDR3 nucleotides: TGTGCCACCAGTGCCTCTGCAGGGGGCGCGTGGAATGAGCAGTTCTTC.

The rearrangement links TRBV13 to TRBJ2-2, with 7 bases matching TRBD1. CDR1 and CDR2 from the germline V gene are PRHDT and FYEKMQ (reference sequence). V shed 5 bases, J shed 2 bases, and the junction held 2 bases outside the gene matches. The CDR3 length is 14 residues. The CDR3 DNA reads as TGTGCCAGCAGCGGACAGGCCAACACCGGGGAGCTGTTTTTT. Amino acid sequence: CASSGQANTGELFF.

This sequence joins TRBV6-6 and TRBJ1-6; 7 bases align to TRBD1. Germline lookup yields CDR1 MNHNY and CDR2 SVGAGI (reference sequence). The CDR3 length is 14 residues. V gave up 2 bases and J gave up 11 bases; unmatched junction bases: 6. For the CDR3, the DNA is TGTGCCAGCAGTTACGCAGGGGGGAATACACCCCTCCACTTT. This sequence encodes CASSYAGGNTPLHF.

The gene calls are TRBV6-5 and TRBJ2-5; perhaps TRBD2 as D (6 bases). V was trimmed by 6 bases and J by 4 bases, leaving 15 bases between them. Germline-derived CDR1 and CDR2 are MNHEY and SVGAGI. This CDR3 has 14 amino acids. CDR3 in amino acids: CASSPLEGGETQYF. CDR3 in DNA: TGTGCCAGCAGCCCTCTTGAGGGAGGAGAGACCCAGTACTTC.

The chain recombines TRBV29-1 with TRBJ1-2, with D hard to call. Trimming cost V 7 bases and J 2 bases, with 8 bases left between them. Per germline, CDR1 SQVTM and CDR2 ANQGSEA. The CDR3 is made up of 11 amino acids. In DNA form, the CDR3 reads TGCAGCGCCGGGATCAACTATGGCTACACCTTC. Its protein product is CSAGINYGYTF.

The sample holds one count of this clonotype. DNA of the CDR3: TGTGCCAGCAGTGAAGGTCTCACTTCAAGGGATACGCAGTATTTT. It is translated as CASSEGLTSRDTQYF. This rearrangement joins TRBV2 to TRBJ2-3; D not certain. The CDR3 runs to 15 residues. Germline V lookup: CDR1 SNHLY, CDR2 FYNNEI. Trimming cost V 1 base and J 6 bases, with 14 bases left between them.

This rearrangement joins TRBV15 to TRBJ2-3, with 9 nucleotides matching TRBD2. Germline assignment: CDR1 LNHNV and CDR2 YYDKDF (reference sequence). With V trimmed by 0 bases and J by 4 bases, 2 bases remained unmatched. The CDR3 runs 15 residues. CDR3 in DNA: TGTGCCACCAGCAGAGATAGCGGGAGTCCAGATACGCAGTATTTT. Protein product: CATSRDSGSPDTQYF.

The chain carries TRBV10-3 and TRBJ1-1, with D uncertain. In germline, CDR1 is ENHRY, CDR2 SYGVKD. This CDR3 has 15 amino acids. The V end was cut by 10 bases, the J end by 11 bases, with 29 bases between. CDR3 protein: CATIQTSGSSQGAFF. DNA for the CDR3: TGTGCCACCATCCAGACCAGCGGAAGTTCCCAAGGGGCTTTCTTT.

The genes are TRBV11-3 and TRBJ1-1, with 9 bases lining up with TRBD1. Germline V gives CDR1 SGHNT, CDR2 YENEEA. J lost 3 bases, V lost 2 bases, and 10 bases had no gene match. The CDR3 contains 17 residues. CDR3 in amino acids: CASSLSPGQGFDTEAFF. The CDR3 nucleotides are TGTGCCAGCAGCTTATCGCCGGGACAGGGTTTCGACACTGAAGCTTTCTTT. The variable domain in full, with the rest retrieved from reference TRBV11-3 and TRBJ1-1, is EAGVVQSPRYKIIEKKQPVAFWCNPISGHNTLYWYLQNLGQGPELLIRYENEEAVDDSQLPKDRFSAERLKGVDSTLKIQPAELGDSAVYLCASSLSPGQGFDTEAFFGQGTRLTVV.

The chain uses TRBV19 and TRBJ2-7; D gene uncertain. Germline V CDR1 and CDR2: LNHDA, SQIVND (reference sequence). V shed 6 bases and J shed 0 bases, with 18 bases lying between them. CDR3 size: 16 residues. The CDR3: CASSPSGAQSSYEQYF. CDR3 bases: TGTGCCAGTAGCCCGTCAGGCGCTCAGAGCTCCTACGAGCAGTACTTC.

The chain recombines TRBV7-2 with TRBJ2-1; D remains ambiguous. The CDR3 covers 14 residues. V was trimmed by 2 bases and J by 7 bases, leaving 12 bases between them. CDR1 is SGHTA, CDR2 FQGNSA, per germline. The CDR3 DNA reads as TGTGCCAGCAGCTTAATTAACTCCTGGAATGAGCAGTTCTTC. It encodes CASSLINSWNEQFF.

CDR3 residues: CASSLSRTEAFF. In DNA, the CDR3 is TGTGCCAGCAGCTTGTCGCGGACTGAAGCTTTCTTT. The chain links TRBV7-9 to TRBJ1-1; D ambiguous. CDR1 is SEHNR and CDR2 is FQNEAQ in the germline V gene (reference sequence). CDR3 length: 12 amino acids. V lost 3 bases and J 5 bases, leaving 7 bases between the germline ends.

The gene calls are TRBV4-1 and TRBJ1-1; D is unclear. The CDR3 is made up of 14 amino acids. V shed 1 base and J shed 1 base, with 7 bases lying between them. Germline CDR1 is MGHRA and CDR2 is YSYEKL. The CDR3 DNA reads as TGCGCCAGCAGCCAAGGACCCCAGAACACTGAAGCTTTCTTT. Protein: CASSQGPQNTEAFF.

The J gene is TRBJ2-6, the V gene TRBV19; D is undetermined. V lost 6 bases to trimming and J lost 2 bases, with 5 bases between them. The CDR3 has 13 amino acids. Germline loops: CDR1 LNHDA, CDR2 SQIVND (reference sequence). The CDR3 is CASSPTGANVLTF. Written as DNA, the CDR3 is TGTGCCAGTAGCCCCACTGGGGCCAACGTCCTGACTTTC.

This chain links TRBV15 with TRBJ2-7, with D perhaps being TRBD1 or TRBD2 (5 bases each). The CDR3 is 13 amino acids. Per the germline V gene, CDR1 is LNHNV and CDR2 is YYDKDF (reference sequence). V was trimmed by 9 bases and J by 0 bases, leaving 12 bases between them. CDR3 bases: TGTGCCACAGAGGGGCCCCCCTCCTACGAGCAGTACTTC. As protein: CATEGPPSYEQYF.

The chain has TRBV6-5 and TRBJ2-7, with unresolved D. The CDR3 spans 13 residues. Trimming pared 0 bases from V and 4 bases from J, leaving 7 bases between. Germline assignment: CDR1 MNHEY and CDR2 SVGAGI. The DNA of the CDR3 is TGTGCCAGCAGTTACTCCCCTACTTACGAGCAGTACTTC. Its protein is CASSYSPTYEQYF.

This clonotype is a singleton in its sample. This chain links TRBV25-1 with TRBJ1-1; TRBD1 is a possible D gene (5 bases). The CDR3 is made up of 15 amino acids. Germline-derived CDR1 and CDR2 are MGHDK and SYGVNS. Trimming removed 3 bases from V and 4 bases from J, with 15 bases in between. CDR3 residues: CASSDKVTGSTEAFF. The CDR3 bases are TGTGCCAGCAGTGACAAGGTTACAGGAAGCACTGAAGCTTTCTTT. The whole variable domain, remainder taken from reference TRBV25-1 and TRBJ1-1, is EADIYQTPRYLVIGTGKKITLECSQTMGHDKMYWYQQDPGMELHLIHYSYGVNSTEKGDLSSESTVSRIRTEHFPLTLESARPSHTSQYLCASSDKVTGSTEAFFGQGTRLTVV.

This sequence joins TRBV13 and TRBJ1-1; unclear D gene. Trimming cost V 4 bases and J 0 bases, with 9 bases left between them. Germline V gene data show CDR1 as PRHDT and CDR2 as FYEKMQ (reference sequence). The CDR3 covers 14 residues. The DNA of the CDR3 is TGTGCCAGCAGCTCTTCCGGGCTGAACACTGAAGCTTTCTTT. Protein: CASSSSGLNTEAFF.